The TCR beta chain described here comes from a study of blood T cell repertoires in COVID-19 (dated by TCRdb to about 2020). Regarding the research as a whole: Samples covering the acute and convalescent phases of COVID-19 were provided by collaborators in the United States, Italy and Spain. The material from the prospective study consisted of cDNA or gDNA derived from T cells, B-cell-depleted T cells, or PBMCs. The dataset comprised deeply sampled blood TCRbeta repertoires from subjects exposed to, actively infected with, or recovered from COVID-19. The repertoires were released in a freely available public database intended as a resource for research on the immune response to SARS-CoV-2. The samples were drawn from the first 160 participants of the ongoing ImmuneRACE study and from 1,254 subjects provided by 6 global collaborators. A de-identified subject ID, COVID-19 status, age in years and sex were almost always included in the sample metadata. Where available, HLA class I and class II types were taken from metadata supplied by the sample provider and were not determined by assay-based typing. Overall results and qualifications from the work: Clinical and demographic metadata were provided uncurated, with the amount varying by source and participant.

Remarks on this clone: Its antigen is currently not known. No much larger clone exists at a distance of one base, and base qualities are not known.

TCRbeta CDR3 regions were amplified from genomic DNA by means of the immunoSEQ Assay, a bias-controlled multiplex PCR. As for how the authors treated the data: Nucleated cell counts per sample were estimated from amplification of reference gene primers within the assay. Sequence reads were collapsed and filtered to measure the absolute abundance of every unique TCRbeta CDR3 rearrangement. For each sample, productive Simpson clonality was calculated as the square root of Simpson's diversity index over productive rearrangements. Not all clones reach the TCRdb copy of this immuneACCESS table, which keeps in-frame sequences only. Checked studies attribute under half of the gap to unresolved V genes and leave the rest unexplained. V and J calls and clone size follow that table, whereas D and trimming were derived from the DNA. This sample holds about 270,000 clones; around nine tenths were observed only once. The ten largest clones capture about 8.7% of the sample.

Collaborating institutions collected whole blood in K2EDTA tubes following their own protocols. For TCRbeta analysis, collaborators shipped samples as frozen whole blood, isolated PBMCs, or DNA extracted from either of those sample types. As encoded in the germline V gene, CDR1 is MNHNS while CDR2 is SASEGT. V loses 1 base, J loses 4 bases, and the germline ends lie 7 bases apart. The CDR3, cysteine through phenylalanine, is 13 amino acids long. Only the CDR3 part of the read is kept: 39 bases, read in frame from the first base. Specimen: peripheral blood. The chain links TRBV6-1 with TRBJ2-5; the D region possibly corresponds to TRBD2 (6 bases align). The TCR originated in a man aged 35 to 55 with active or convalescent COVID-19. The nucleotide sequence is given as TGTGCCAGCAGTGAAGGGGGAGGAGAGACCCAGTACTTC. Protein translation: CASSEGGGETQYF.